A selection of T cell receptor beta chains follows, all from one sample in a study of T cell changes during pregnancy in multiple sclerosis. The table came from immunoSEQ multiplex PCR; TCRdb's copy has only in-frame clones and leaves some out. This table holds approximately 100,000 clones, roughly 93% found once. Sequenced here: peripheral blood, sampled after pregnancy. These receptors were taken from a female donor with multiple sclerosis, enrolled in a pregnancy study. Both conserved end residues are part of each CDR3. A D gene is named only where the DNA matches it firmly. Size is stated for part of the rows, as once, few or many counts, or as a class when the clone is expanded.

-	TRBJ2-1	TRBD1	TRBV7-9	CASSPGRDRANEQFF	TGTGCCAGCAGCCCGGGACGGGACAGGGCCAATGAGCAGTTCTTC
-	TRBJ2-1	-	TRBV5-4	CASSSDRRRYNEQFF	TGTGCCAGCAGCTCCGACCGGCGGCGGTACAATGAGCAGTTCTTC
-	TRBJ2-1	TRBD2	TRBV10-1	CASSEKGLAGGKNEQFF	TGCGCCAGCAGTGAGAAGGGACTAGCGGGAGGGAAAAATGAGCAGTTCTTC
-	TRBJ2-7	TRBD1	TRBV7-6	CASSLARQGNEQYF	TGTGCCAGCAGCTTAGCGCGACAGGGGAACGAGCAGTACTTC
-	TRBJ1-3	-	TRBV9	CASSVDLGGASGNTIYF	TGTGCCAGCAGCGTAGATCTCGGGGGTGCCTCTGGAAACACCATATATTTT
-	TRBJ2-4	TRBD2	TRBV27	CASSRAGGLNIQYF	TGTGCCAGCAGTCGGGCGGGGGGCTTAAACATTCAGTACTTC
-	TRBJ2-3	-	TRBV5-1	CASSSRRGEVDTQYF	TGCGCCAGCAGCTCGCGCCGCGGAGAGGTCGATACGCAGTATTTT
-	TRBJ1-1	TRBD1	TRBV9	CASSVGGGAFTEAFF	TGTGCCAGCAGCGTAGGAGGGGGCGCGTTTACTGAAGCTTTCTTT
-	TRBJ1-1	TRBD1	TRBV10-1	CASSESRGTEAFF	TGCGCCAGCAGTGAGTCCAGGGGGACTGAAGCTTTCTTT
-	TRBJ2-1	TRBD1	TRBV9	CASSSGTNRDRSNEQFF	TGTGCCAGCAGCTCCGGGACCAACCGGGACAGGTCCAATGAGCAGTTCTTC
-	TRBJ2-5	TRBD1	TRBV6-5	CASSAGQGRETQYF	TGTGCCAGCAGCGCGGGACAGGGCCGGGAGACCCAGTACTTC
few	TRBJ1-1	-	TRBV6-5	CASRPGLNTEAFF	TGTGCCAGCCGACCGGGGTTGAACACTGAAGCTTTCTTT
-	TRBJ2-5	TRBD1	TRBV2	CATGTVQETQYF	TGTGCCACCGGGACAGTCCAAGAGACCCAGTACTTC
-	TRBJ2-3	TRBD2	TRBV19	CASLGLGAQYF	TGTGCCAGCCTTGGACTAGGGGCGCAGTATTTT
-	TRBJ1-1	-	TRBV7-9	CASSSYTEAFF	TGTGCCAGCAGCTCGTACACTGAAGCTTTCTTT
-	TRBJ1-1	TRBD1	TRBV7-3	CASSIMGQGGFEAFF	TGTGCCAGCAGCATAATGGGACAGGGAGGGTTTGAAGCTTTCTTT
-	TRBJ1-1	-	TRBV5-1	CASSLQGWIAFF	TGCGCCAGCAGCTTGCAGGGCTGGATCGCTTTCTTT
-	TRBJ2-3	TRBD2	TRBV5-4	CASSSRLAGRSDTQYF	TGTGCCAGCAGCTCCCGACTAGCGGGGAGGTCAGATACGCAGTATTTT
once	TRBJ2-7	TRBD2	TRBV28	CASSPGTINAYEQYF	TGTGCCAGCAGTCCCGGGACTATCAACGCCTACGAGCAGTACTTC
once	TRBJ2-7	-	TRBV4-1	CASSQVSLRKNSYEQYF	TGCGCCAGCAGCCAAGTCAGTTTGAGGAAGAACTCCTACGAGCAGTACTTC
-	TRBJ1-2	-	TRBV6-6	CASNSGVGYTF	TGTGCCAGCAACTCAGGGGTTGGCTACACCTTC
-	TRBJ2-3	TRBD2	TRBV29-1	CSVDPGGDTQYF	TGCAGCGTTGATCCTGGGGGGGACACGCAGTATTTT
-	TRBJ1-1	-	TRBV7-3	CASSLTMQGPNTEAFF	TGTGCCAGCAGCTTAACGATGCAGGGGCCGAACACTGAAGCTTTCTTT
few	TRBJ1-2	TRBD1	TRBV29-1	CSVEGPGGGYTF	TGCAGCGTTGAAGGGCCAGGGGGTGGCTACACCTTC
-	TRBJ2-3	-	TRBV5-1	CASSPEMRGSTDTQYF	TGCGCCAGCAGCCCCGAAATGCGGGGTAGCACAGATACGCAGTATTTT
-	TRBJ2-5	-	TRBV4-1	CASSQDRVGGEETQYF	TGCGCCAGCAGCCAAGATCGGGTAGGGGGAGAAGAGACCCAGTACTTC
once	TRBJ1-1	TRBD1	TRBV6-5	CASSYFGQGPNTEAFF	TGTGCCAGCAGTTATTTTGGACAGGGGCCTAACACTGAAGCTTTCTTT
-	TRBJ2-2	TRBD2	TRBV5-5	CASSRLAGFYTGELFF	TGTGCCAGCAGCCGACTAGCGGGGTTCTACACCGGGGAGCTGTTTTTT
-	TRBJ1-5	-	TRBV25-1	CASSTRRSNQPQHF	TGTGCCAGCAGTACAAGGAGGAGCAATCAGCCCCAGCATTTT
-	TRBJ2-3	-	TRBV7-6	CASSLAGGATDTQYF	TGTGCCAGCAGCTTAGCGGGGGGGGCCACAGATACGCAGTATTTT
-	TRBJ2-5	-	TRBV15	CATFPGEETQYF	TGTGCCACCTTTCCGGGGGAAGAGACCCAGTACTTC
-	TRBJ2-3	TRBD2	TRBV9	CASSVTSGRAGDTQYF	TGTGCCAGCAGCGTGACTAGCGGGAGGGCCGGAGATACGCAGTATTTT
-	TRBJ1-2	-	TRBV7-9	CASSASGKMSGYTF	TGTGCCAGCAGCGCCTCGGGGAAAATGAGCGGCTACACCTTC
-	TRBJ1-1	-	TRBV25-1	CASRPGSNGEAFF	TGTGCCAGCAGACCGGGATCAAACGGTGAAGCTTTCTTT
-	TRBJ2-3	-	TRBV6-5	CASSLRRTDTQYF	TGTGCCAGCAGTTTGCGCAGGACAGATACGCAGTATTTT
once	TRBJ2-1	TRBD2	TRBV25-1	CASSEWGGTYNEQFF	TGTGCCAGCAGTGAATGGGGGGGGACTTACAATGAGCAGTTCTTC
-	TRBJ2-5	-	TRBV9	CASSVGSPGETQYF	TGTGCCAGCAGCGTAGGATCCCCGGGGGAGACCCAGTACTTC
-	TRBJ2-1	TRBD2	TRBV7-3	CASSLLVAGGPLEQFF	TGTGCCAGCAGCTTATTAGTAGCGGGGGGGCCCCTCGAGCAGTTCTTC
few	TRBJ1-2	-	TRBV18	CASSPGRGTYGYTF	TGTGCCAGCTCACCAGGGCGGGGGACCTATGGCTACACCTTC
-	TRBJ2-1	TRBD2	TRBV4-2	CASSQRSSGGSYNEQFF	TGTGCCAGCAGCCAGCGTTCTAGCGGGGGCTCCTACAATGAGCAGTTCTTC
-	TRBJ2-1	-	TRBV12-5	CASAPRDNEQFF	TGTGCTAGTGCCCCCCGGGATAATGAGCAGTTCTTC
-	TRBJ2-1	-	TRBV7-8	CASSLGGELKQFEQFF	TGTGCCAGCAGCTTAGGGGGGGAGCTAAAGCAATTTGAGCAGTTCTTC
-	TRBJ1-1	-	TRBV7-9	CASSPREGGTEAFF	TGTGCCAGCAGCCCTCGGGAGGGCGGAACTGAAGCTTTCTTT
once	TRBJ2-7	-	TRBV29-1	CSVEDRGHQGYEQYF	TGCAGCGTTGAAGATCGAGGACACCAAGGCTACGAGCAGTACTTC
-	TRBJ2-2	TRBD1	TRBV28	CASSSQGAGELFF	TGTGCCAGCAGCTCCCAGGGGGCCGGGGAGCTGTTTTTT